This T cell receptor beta chain was obtained from a study of breast tumors, draining lymph nodes, adjacent tissues. The germline CDR1 and CDR2 sequences are LNHDA and SQIVND (reference sequence). This CDR3 comprises 15 residues. The V end lost 2 bases, the J end lost 5 bases, and 12 bases lay between the germline ends. TCRdb re-called the multiplex PCR reads with MiXCR, one entry per CDR3 protein. The data show over 250,000 distinct CDR3 sequences, 30% to 35% seen once. Samples came from axillary lymph nodes draining the breast cancer. The V call is TRBV19, the J call TRBJ1-4; D is unclear. This receptor was obtained from a female donor with breast cancer. Some clones in this sample may be carry-over from other donors' samples. Sequenced input: axillary lymph node tissue. CDR3 sequence: CASSINGLGNEKLFF. CDR3 nucleotides: TGTGCCAGTAGTATAAATGGGCTGGGGAATGAAAAACTGTTTTTT.